This TCR beta chain was sequenced in a study of blood T cell repertoires in COVID-19. Study context: The United States, Italy and Spain supplied acute and convalescent COVID-19 samples. Nucleic acid was either cDNA or gDNA, and it came from T cells, B-cell-depleted T cells, or PBMCs.

The authors' processing: Cell counts per sample came from amplifying reference gene primers. Assay: immunoSEQ multiplex PCR; the TCRdb copy retains only in-frame clones and omits some. Clonal size and the V and J genes are those of that table, whereas D and trimming came from the DNA. The sample consists of around 290,000 clones, around 87% of them appearing once. The length of the CDR3 is 13 residues. Germline V gene data show CDR1 as SGHNT and CDR2 as YYREEE (reference sequence). V lost 0 bases and J 2 bases, leaving 5 bases between the germline ends. Sequenced: peripheral blood. The source of this sequence is a woman between 50 and 59 years old who had recovered from COVID-19. The rearrangement uses TRBV5-4 and TRBJ1-2; a weak D match, TRBD1 (5 bases). The CDR3 region has the DNA TGTGCCAGCAGCTTGGGGACAAACTATGGCTACACCTTC. Amino acids: CASSLGTNYGYTF.